Presented here are 2 T cell receptor beta chains from one specimen sequenced in a study of blood T cells in healthy people across ages. Primers used in a second PCR of roughly 7 to 12 cycles were a sample-barcoded 5' primer and a J-beta primer mix. MiXCR was run by TCRdb on the 5' RACE reads, yielding one entry per CDR3 protein. The sample gives some 1.1 million distinct CDR3 sequences, roughly two fifths of which show up once; about 12% is in the top ten. Sequenced sample: blood. These receptor sequences come from a man aged 18 to 30 in good health.

The table lists this clonotype with a few counts. The rearrangement uses TRBV7-3 and TRBJ1-1; D gene ambiguous. V shed 5 bases and J shed 7 bases, with 17 bases lying between them. This CDR3 region has 14 residues. Looked up from germline, CDR1 is SGHTA and CDR2 is FQGTGA. The CDR3 DNA follows: TGTGCCAGCAGCCGCTCGAACCAGGACGGTGAAGCTTTCTTT. This sequence encodes CASSRSNQDGEAFF.

This clonotype was counted between two and nine times. V usage is TRBV5-6 and J usage is TRBJ2-1; no definite D call. V was cut by 4 bases and J by 2 bases, with 13 bases left in between. CDR3 size: 15 residues. Germline values: CDR1 SGHDT, CDR2 YYEEEE. CDR3 sequence reads: CASSPRAFTYNEQFF. CDR3 DNA sequence: TGTGCCAGCAGCCCTCGGGCGTTCACCTACAATGAGCAGTTCTTC.